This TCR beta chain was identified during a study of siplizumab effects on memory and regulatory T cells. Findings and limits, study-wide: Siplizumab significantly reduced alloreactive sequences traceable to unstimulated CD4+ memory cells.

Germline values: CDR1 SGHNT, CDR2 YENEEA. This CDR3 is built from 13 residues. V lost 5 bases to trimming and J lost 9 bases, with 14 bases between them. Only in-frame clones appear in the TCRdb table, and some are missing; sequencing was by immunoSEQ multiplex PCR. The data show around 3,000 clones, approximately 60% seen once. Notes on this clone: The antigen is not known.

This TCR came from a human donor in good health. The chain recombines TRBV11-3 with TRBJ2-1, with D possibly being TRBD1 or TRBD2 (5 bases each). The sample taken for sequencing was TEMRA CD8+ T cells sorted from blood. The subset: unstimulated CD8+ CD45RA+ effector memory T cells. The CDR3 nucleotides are TGTGCCAGCAGCCCCAGGGACCATCCTGAGCAGTTCTTC. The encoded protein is CASSPRDHPEQFF.